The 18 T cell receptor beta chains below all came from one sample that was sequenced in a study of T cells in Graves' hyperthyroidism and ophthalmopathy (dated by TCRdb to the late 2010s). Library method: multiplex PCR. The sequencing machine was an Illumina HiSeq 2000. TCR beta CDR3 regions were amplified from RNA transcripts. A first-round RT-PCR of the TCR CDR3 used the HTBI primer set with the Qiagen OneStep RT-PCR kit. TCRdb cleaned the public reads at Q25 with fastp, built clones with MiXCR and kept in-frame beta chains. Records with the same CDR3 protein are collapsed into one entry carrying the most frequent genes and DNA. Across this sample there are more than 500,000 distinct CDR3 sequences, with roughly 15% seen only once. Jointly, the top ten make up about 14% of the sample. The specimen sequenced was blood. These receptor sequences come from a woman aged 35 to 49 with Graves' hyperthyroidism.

The CDR3 loop reads CSARVPSGRLSEQFF. The CDR3 DNA is TGCAGTGCTAGAGTGCCTAGCGGGAGATTAAGTGAGCAGTTCTTC. The genes are TRBV20-1 and TRBJ2-1; 10 nucleotides align to TRBD2. Unmatched junction bases numbered 9, after V lost 1 base and J lost 9 bases. The CDR3 extends over 15 amino acids. CDR1 DFQATT and CDR2 SNEGSKA come from the germline V gene (reference sequence).

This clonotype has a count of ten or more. The CDR3, as DNA: TGTGCCAGCAGTGAAGTGGGGAGCGGGAGGTACTACGAGCAGTACTTC. Protein product: CASSEVGSGRYYEQYF. The chain joins TRBV6-1 to TRBJ2-7; TRBD2 matches at 9 bases. After removal of 1 base from V and 3 bases from J, the junction contained 7 bases not matched to a gene. The CDR3 consists of 16 residues. Germline CDR1 is MNHNS and CDR2 is SASEGT.

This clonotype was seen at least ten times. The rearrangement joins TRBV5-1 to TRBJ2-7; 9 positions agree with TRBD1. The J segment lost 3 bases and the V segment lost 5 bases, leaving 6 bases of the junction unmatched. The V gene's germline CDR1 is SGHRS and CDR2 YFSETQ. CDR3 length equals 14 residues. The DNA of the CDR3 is TGCGCCAGCAGGCCCGGACAGGGGAACTACGAGCAGTACTTC. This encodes CASRPGQGNYEQYF.

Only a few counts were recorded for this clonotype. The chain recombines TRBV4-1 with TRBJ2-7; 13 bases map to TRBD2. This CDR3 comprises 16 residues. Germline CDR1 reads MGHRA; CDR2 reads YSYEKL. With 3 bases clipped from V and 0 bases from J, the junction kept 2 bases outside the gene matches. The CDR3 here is CASSQGTSGTSYEQYF. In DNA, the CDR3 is TGCGCCAGCAGCCAGGGGACTAGCGGGACCTCCTACGAGCAGTACTTC.

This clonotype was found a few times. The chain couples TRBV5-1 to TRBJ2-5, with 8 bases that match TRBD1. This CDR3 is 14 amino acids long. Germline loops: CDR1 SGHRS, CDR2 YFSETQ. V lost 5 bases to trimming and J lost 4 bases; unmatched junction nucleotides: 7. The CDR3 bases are TGCGCCAGCAGAGGACAGGGAGTGAGAGAGACCCAGTACTTC. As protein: CASRGQGVRETQYF.

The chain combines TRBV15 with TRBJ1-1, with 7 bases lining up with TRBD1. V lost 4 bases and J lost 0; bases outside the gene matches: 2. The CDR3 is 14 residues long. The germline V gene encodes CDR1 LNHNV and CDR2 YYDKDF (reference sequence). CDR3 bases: TGTGCCACCAGCACCGGGACAGTGAACACTGAAGCTTTCTTT. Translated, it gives CATSTGTVNTEAFF. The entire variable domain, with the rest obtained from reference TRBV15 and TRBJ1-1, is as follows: DAMVIQNPRYQVTQFGKPVTLSCSQTLNHNVMYWYQQKSSQAPKLLFHYYDKDFNNEADTPDNFQSRRPNTSFCFLDIRSPGLGDTAMYLCATSTGTVNTEAFFGQGTRLTVV.

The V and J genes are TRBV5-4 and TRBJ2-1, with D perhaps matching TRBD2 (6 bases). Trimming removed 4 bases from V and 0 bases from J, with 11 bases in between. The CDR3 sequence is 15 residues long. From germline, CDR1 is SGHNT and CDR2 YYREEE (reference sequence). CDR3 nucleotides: TGTGCCAGCAGCGGAGGGACCAACTCCTACAATGAGCAGTTCTTC. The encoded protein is CASSGGTNSYNEQFF.

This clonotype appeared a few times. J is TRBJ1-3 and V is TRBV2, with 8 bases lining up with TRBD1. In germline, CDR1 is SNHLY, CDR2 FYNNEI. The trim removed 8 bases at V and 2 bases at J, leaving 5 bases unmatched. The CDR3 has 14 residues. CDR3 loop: CASRQGTAGNTIYF. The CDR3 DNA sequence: TGTGCCAGCCGACAGGGGACGGCTGGAAACACCATATATTTT.

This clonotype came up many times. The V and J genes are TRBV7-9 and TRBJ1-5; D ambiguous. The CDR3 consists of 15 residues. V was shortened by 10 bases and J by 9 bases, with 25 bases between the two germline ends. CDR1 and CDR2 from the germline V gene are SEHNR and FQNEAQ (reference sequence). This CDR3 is CATGDEGLPGGPQHF. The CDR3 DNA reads TGTGCCACGGGAGATGAGGGTTTGCCCGGAGGGCCCCAGCATTTT. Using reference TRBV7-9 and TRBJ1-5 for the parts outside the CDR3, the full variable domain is DTGVSQNPRHKITKRGQNVTFRCDPISEHNRLYWYRQTLGQGPEFLTYFQNEAQLEKSRLLSDRFSAERPKGSFSTLEIQRTEQGDSAMYLCATGDEGLPGGPQHFGDGTRLSIL.

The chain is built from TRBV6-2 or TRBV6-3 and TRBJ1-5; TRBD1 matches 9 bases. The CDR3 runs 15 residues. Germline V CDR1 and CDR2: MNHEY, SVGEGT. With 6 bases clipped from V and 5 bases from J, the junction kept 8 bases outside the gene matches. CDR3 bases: TGTGCCAGCAGGCCCGGGACAGGGTTCGATCAGCCCCAGCATTTT. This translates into CASRPGTGFDQPQHF.

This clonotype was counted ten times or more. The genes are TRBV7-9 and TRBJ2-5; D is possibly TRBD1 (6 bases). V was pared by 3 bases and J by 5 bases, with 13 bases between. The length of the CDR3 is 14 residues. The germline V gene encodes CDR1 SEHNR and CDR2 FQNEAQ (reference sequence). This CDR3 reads CASSFNRQGETQYF. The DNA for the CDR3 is TGTGCCAGCAGCTTCAATCGGCAGGGGGAGACCCAGTACTTC.

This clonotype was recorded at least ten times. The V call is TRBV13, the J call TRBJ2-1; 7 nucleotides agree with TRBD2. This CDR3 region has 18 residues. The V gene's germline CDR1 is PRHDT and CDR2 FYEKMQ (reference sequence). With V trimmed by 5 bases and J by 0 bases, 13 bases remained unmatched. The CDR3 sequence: CASSRGASGESSYNEQFF. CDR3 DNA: TGTGCCAGCAGCCGCGGGGCTAGCGGTGAAAGCTCCTACAATGAGCAGTTCTTC.

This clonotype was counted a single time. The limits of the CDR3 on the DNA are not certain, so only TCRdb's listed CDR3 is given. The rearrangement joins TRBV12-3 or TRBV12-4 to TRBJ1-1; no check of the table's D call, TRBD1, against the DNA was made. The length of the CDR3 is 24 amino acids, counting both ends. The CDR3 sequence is CASTNQTSMYLCASSRSGGTEAFF.

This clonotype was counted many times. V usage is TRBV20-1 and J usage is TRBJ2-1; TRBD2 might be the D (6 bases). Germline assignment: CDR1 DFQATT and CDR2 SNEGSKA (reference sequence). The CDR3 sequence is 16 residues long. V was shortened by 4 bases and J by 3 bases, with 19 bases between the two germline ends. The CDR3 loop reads CSANLLPEGRYNEQFF. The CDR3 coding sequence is TGCAGTGCTAACCTCCTGCCGGAGGGTCGCTACAATGAGCAGTTCTTC.

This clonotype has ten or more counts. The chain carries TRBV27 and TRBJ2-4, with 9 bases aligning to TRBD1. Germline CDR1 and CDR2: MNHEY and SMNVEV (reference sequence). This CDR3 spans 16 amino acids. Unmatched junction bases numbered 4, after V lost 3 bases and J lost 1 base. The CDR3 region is CASSLGQGEAKNIQYF. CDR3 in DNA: TGTGCCAGCAGTTTGGGACAGGGTGAGGCCAAAAACATTCAGTACTTC.

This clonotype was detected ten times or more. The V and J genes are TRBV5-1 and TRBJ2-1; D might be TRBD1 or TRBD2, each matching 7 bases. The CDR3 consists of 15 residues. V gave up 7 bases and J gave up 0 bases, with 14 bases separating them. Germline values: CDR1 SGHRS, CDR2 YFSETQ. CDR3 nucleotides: TGCGCCAGCCAGGGGGGCGGGAGCTCCTACAATGAGCAGTTCTTC. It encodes CASQGGGSSYNEQFF.

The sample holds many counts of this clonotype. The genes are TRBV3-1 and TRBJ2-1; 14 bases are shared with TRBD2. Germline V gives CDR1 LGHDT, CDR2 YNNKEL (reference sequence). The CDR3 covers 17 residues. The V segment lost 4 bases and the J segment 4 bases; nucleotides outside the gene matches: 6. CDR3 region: CASSPGTSGSRYNEQFF. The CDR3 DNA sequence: TGTGCCAGCAGCCCTGGGACTAGCGGGAGTAGGTACAATGAGCAGTTCTTC.

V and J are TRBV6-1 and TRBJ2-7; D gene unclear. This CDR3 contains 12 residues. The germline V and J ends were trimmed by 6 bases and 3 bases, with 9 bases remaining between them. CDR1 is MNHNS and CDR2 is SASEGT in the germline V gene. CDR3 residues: CASSRLVYEQYF. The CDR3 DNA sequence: TGTGCCAGCAGCCGACTCGTCTACGAGCAGTACTTC.